The TCR beta chain described here comes from a study of tumor and adjacent non-tumor tissue in lung cancer. Study results and caveats: Patients with more diverse tumor TCRs had worse survival.

To note about this clonotype: The antigen is unknown.

The library came from three nested PCR rounds adapted from ARM-PCR protocols. TCRdb itself ran the multiplex PCR reads through MiXCR, one entry per CDR3 protein. Among more than 90,000 distinct CDR3 sequences listed, 67% were seen once. The CDR3 totals 14 residues. Germline loops: CDR1 SGHAT, CDR2 FQDESV (reference sequence). RNA was extracted from bulk tissue without any cell sorting. Donors were chemotherapy-naive, newly diagnosed lung cancer surgical patients in China, August–late 2014. The specimen sequenced was lung tumor tissue. The V and J genes are TRBV11-1 and TRBJ1-3; unclear D gene. The sequence came from a man in his sixties with non-small cell lung cancer. CDR3 in DNA: TGTGTCACAGCCAAGGAGAGCTCTGGAAACACCATATATTTT. Translating it yields CVTAKESSGNTIYF.